This T cell receptor beta chain was found in a study of shared clonotypes between healthy human individuals. Study details: Per-donor plates numbered three CD4 naive, three CD4 memory, two CD8 naive and one CD8 memory.

Positively selected for CCR7, the CD45RO-negative cells used as naive CD8 cells excluded terminally differentiated effector memory CD45RA+ cells. Nashville, Tennessee was home to all donors, who were Caucasian adults. Germline V CDR1 and CDR2: MGHRA, YSYEKL. The CDR3 runs 15 residues. The V and J ends lost 1 base and 0 bases respectively, with 9 bases between them. TCRdb's table, derived via immunoSEQ multiplex PCR, lists solely in-frame clones and lacks some. The sample includes 600,000 or so clones, around 95% of them seen just once. This clone has just one count. Its antigen is as yet unknown. Study outcomes and limitations: Roughly 5% of naive CD4 clonotypes were shared across four donors.

The rearrangement joins TRBV4-1 to TRBJ1-1; D ambiguous. The sequence was collected from a woman in her twenties or thirties in good health. The sequencing input was naive CD8+ T cells sorted from blood. For the CDR3, the DNA is TGCGCCAGCAGCCAAGTGGCTTCCATGAACACTGAAGCTTTCTTT. It codes for CASSQVASMNTEAFF.